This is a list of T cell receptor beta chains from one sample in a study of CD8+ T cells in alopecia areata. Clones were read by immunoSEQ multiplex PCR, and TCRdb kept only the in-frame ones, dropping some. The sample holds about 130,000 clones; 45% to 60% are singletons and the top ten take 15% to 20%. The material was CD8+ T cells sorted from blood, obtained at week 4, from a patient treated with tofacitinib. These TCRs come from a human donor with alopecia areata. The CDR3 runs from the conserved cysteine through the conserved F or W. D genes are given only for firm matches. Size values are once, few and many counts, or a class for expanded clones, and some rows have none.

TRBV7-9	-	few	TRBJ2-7	TGTGCCAGCAGCTACCACACGAACTACGAGCAGTACTTC	CASSYHTNYEQYF
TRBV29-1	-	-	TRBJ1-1	TGCAGCGTTGATATAGGGGCGACTGAAGCTTTCTTT	CSVDIGATEAFF
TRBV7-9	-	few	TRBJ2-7	TGTGCCAGCATTGGAGGGGGCGAGGGATCCTACGAGCAGTACTTC	CASIGGGEGSYEQYF
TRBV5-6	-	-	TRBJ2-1	TGTGCCAGCAGCTCGGGACCGATAGAGCAGTTCTTC	CASSSGPIEQFF
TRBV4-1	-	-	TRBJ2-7	TGCGCCAGCAGCCAAGATTACCCCTACGAGCAGTACTTC	CASSQDYPYEQYF
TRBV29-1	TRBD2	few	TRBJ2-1	TGCAGCGCCGACATCGGCACTAGCGGGGGCCTTTACAATGAGCAGTTCTTC	CSADIGTSGGLYNEQFF
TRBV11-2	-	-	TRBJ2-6	TGTGCCAGCAGCTTAGTGGGCTCTGGGGCCAACGTCCTGACTTTC	CASSLVGSGANVLTF
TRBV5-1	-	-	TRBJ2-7	TGCGCCAGCAGAGAGGGCTCCTCCTACGAGCAGTACTTC	CASREGSSYEQYF
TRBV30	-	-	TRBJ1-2	TGTGCCTGGAGTCCCCCAGGGAGGTTGTCCTATGGCTACACCTTC	CAWSPPGRLSYGYTF
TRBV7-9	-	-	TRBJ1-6	TGTGCCAGCAGCCTCGGGGAGTCACAAACCCTCCACTTT	CASSLGESQTLHF
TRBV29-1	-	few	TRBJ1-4	TGCAGCGTTTCCCCAGCAACTAATGAAAAACTGTTTTTT	CSVSPATNEKLFF
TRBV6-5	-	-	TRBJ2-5	TGTGCCAGCACAAACGACAGGTCCCAAGAGACCCAGTACTTC	CASTNDRSQETQYF
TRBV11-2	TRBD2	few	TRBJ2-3	TGTGCCAGCAGACGGTTTAGCGGGGGGCCCACAGATACGCAGTATTTT	CASRRFSGGPTDTQYF
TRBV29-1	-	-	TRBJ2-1	TGCAGCGTTGAAGCTCGCAAGGGGGTATCAGGGCAGTTCTTC	CSVEARKGVSGQFF
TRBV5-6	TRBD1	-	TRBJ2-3	TGTGCCAGCAGCTGGGGACCGGGACAGGGGGCGTCGGATACGCAGTATTTT	CASSWGPGQGASDTQYF
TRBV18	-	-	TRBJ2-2	TGTGCCAGCTCAACTAGGGCGAACACCGGGGAGCTGTTTTTT	CASSTRANTGELFF
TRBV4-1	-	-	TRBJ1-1	TGCGCCAGCAGCGAAGTAGGGTTGAGTGAAGCTTTCTTT	CASSEVGLSEAFF
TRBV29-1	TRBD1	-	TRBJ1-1	TGCAGCGTTGAAGCCGGGACAGGGATGTCTGAAGCTTTCTTT	CSVEAGTGMSEAFF
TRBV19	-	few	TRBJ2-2	TGTGCCAGTAGTGCGGAGGCAGGGGTCAACACCGGGGAGCTGTTTTTT	CASSAEAGVNTGELFF
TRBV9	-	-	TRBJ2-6	TGTGCCAGCAGCGCCGACGGTCCCTCTGGGGCCAACGTCCTGACTTTC	CASSADGPSGANVLTF
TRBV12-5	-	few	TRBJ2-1	TGTGCTAGTGGTTTGGTAACGTTGGACAATGAGCAGTTCTTC	CASGLVTLDNEQFF
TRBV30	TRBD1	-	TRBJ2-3	TGTGCCTGGGAGGGACAGGGACCAGATACGCAGTATTTT	CAWEGQGPDTQYF
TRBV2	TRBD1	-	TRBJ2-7	TGTGCCAGCAGTGGCTCCCGGGACAGGAGCTCCTACGAGCAGTACTTC	CASSGSRDRSSYEQYF
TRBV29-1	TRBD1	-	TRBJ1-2	TGCAGCGTTGAACTACAGGGGAACGCTAACTATGGCTACACCTTC	CSVELQGNANYGYTF
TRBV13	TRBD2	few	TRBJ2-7	TGTGCCAGCAGCTTAGAGGGAGGGACCGAGCAGTACTTC	CASSLEGGTEQYF
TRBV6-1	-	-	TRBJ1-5	TGTGCTAGCAGACCTGGACAGTATAGCAATCAGCCCCAGCATTTT	CASRPGQYSNQPQHF
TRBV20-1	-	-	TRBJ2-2	TGCAGTGTACGGGTTCCCGGGGAGCTGTTTTTT	CSVRVPGELFF
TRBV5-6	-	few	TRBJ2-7	TGTGCCAGCAGCTTGGGTGGGAGCTCCTACGAGCAGTACTTC	CASSLGGSSYEQYF
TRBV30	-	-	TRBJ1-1	TGTGCCTGGGGCGGGGGAAATGTTTTTGAAGCTTTCTTT	CAWGGGNVFEAFF
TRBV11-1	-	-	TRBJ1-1	TGTGCCAGCAGCCTCCTCCGACACGGAGGGGCTGAAGCTTTCTTT	CASSLLRHGGAEAFF
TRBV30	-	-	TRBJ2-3	TGTGCCTGGAGTGTACTCGGAGGGGCAGATACGCAGTATTTT	CAWSVLGGADTQYF
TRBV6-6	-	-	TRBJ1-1	TGTGCCAGCAGTTACCAGGGGAACACTGAAGCTTTCTTT	CASSYQGNTEAFF
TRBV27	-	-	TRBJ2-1	TGTGCCAGCAGTCAAACACTATACAATGAGCAGTTCTTC	CASSQTLYNEQFF
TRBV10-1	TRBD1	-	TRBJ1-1	TGCGCCAGCTCCCGGACAGGGAAGAACACTGAAGCTTTCTTT	CASSRTGKNTEAFF
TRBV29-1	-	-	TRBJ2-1	TGCAGCGTTGGCGATGAGCAGTTCTTC	CSVGDEQFF
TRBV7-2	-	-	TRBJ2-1	TGTGCCAGCAGCTTTTTCCCGGGGGGCGATGAGGGTGAGCAGTTCTTC	CASSFFPGGDEGEQFF
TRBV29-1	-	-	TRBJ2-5	TGCAGCGTTGAAGAGGTTGCGGGAGAGACCCAGTACTTC	CSVEEVAGETQYF
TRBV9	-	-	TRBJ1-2	TGTGCCAGCAGCGCGCAGGGTGGCTATGGCTACACCTTC	CASSAQGGYGYTF
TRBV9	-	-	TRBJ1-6	TGTGCCACCGCGGGATCGGGGTCACCCCTCCACTTT	CATAGSGSPLHF
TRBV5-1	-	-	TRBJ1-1	TGCGCCAGCAGCTTGGAACGGGGGGCGATCACTGAAGCTTTCTTT	CASSLERGAITEAFF
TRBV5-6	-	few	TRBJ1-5	TGTGCCAGCAGCTTGGGGGGCGCCGGGAATCAGCCCCAGCATTTT	CASSLGGAGNQPQHF
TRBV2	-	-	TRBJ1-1	TGTGCCAGCAATGACCTCCACCTCGGGAACACTGAAGCTTTCTTT	CASNDLHLGNTEAFF
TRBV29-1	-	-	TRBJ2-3	TGCAGCGTTGAAAAAAGGGAGAGCACAGATACGCAGTATTTT	CSVEKRESTDTQYF
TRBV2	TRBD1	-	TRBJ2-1	TGTGCCAGCAGTTCTAAAGGGGGCTTAGAGCAGTTCTTC	CASSSKGGLEQFF
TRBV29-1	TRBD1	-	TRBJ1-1	TGCAGCGTTGCAGGGGGCGAACTTGAGAACACTGAAGCTTTCTTT	CSVAGGELENTEAFF
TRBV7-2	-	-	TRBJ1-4	TGTGCCAGCAGCTGGAACCTAGGGCTTGAAAAACTGTTTTTT	CASSWNLGLEKLFF